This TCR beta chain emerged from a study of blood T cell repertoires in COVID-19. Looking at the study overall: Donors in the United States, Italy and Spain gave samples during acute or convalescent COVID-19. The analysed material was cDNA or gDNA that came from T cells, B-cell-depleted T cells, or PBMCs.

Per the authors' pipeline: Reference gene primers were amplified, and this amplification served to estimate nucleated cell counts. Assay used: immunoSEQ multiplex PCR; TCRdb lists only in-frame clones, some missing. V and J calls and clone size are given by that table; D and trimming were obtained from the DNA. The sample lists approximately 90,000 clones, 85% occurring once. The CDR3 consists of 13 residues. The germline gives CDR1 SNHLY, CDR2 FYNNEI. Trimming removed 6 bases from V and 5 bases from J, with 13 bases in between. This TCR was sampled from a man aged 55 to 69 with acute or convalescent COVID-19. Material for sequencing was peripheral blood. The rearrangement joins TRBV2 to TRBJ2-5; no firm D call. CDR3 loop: CASRTRWRETQYF. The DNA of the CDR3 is TGTGCCAGCAGAACCCGGTGGCGGGAGACCCAGTACTTC.